This TCR beta chain was retrieved from a study of cytomegalovirus exposure and HLA in healthy donors. At the level of the study: Most donors, 80% to 90% of some 400 genotyped, fell in the Caucasian-associated ancestry cluster.

The CDR3 runs to 16 residues. Germline values: CDR1 MNHNS, CDR2 SASEGT. The J segment lost 3 bases and the V segment lost 4 bases, leaving 8 bases of the junction unmatched. This PCR relied on a set of 60 Vbeta primers and 13 Jbeta primers. Measured with immunoSEQ multiplex PCR; TCRdb has only the in-frame clones, and not every one. The sample consists of 100,000 to 150,000 clones, about 10% of them appearing once. This clone was observed a few times. The antigen remains undetermined. Study-level results: Solely CMV serostatus was available to characterize immune exposure. TRBV6-2, TRBV6-3 and some other V segments were unresolvable in 87-base-pair reads.

Each donor was healthy, and each was a bone marrow donor. V and J are TRBV6-1 and TRBJ1-4; 7 bases fit TRBD1. The TCR was taken from a woman aged 18-29 years in good health and CMV-seropositive. Material for sequencing was PBMCs. The CDR3 nucleotides are TGTGCCAGCAGTGGACAGGGAGGATGGGCTAATGAAAAACTGTTTTTT. This encodes CASSGQGGWANEKLFF.